This T cell receptor beta chain comes out of a study of blood T cell repertoires in COVID-19. Study context: PBMCs, B-cell-depleted T cells, or T cells provided the cDNA or gDNA that made up the material.

This clone was counted a few times. With V trimmed by 6 bases and J by 12 bases, 7 bases remained unmatched. The CDR3 is made up of 13 amino acids. CDR1 and CDR2 from the germline V gene are SNHLY and FYNNEI. The method was immunoSEQ multiplex PCR; TCRdb's version includes in-frame clones alone and lacks a portion of them. Of approximately 86,000 clones listed, about 85% are singletons. This receptor was taken from a man aged 45 to 65 with acute or convalescent COVID-19. The V gene is TRBV2, the J gene TRBJ1-4; 10 bases are shared with TRBD1. What was sequenced was peripheral blood. The CDR3 spells CASRGTGVLELFF. In DNA, the CDR3 is TGTGCCAGCAGAGGGACAGGGGTCTTGGAACTGTTTTTT.